This T cell receptor beta chain was recorded in a study of liver allograft versus peripheral blood T cells. Study background: Recipients' peripheral blood supplied the T cell receptor repertoires against which those in transplanted livers were compared. Whole-study findings and limits: The authors reported that T cell receptor repertoires inside liver allografts differed from those in peripheral blood.

TCRdb reprocessed the reads via MiXCR and lists one record per CDR3 protein. The sample has some 9,000 distinct CDR3 sequences; around a fifth are singletons. This clonotype is medium-sized in the sample. Its antigen is currently unknown. Germline CDR1 reads MNHEY; CDR2 reads SMNVEV (reference sequence). V lost 2 bases, J lost 4 bases, and 2 bases stayed unmatched. The CDR3 spans 14 residues. The rearrangement links TRBV27 to TRBJ2-1; 7 positions match TRBD1. This sequence originates from a human patient who had a liver transplant. Some T cells may possibly be graft donor cells. The CDR3 is CASSLGTAYNEQFF. The CDR3 DNA sequence: TGTGCCAGCAGTTTAGGGACAGCGTACAATGAGCAGTTCTTC.